Each of the 16 T cell receptor beta chains below was sequenced from the same sample in a study of OX40 agonist ivuxolimab in advanced cancers. Measured with immunoSEQ multiplex PCR; TCRdb has only the in-frame clones, and not every one. The sample records almost 85,000 clones, roughly 87% being singletons. Sample: CD4+ or CD8+ T cells sorted from blood, taken in a trial of the OX40 agonist ivuxolimab. The receptors derive from an adult with an advanced solid tumor such as melanoma, head and neck, liver or kidney cancer.

CDR3 sequence (DNA): TGTGCCAGCAGTTTTTATGGGGGTGGGGATCAGCCCCAGCATTTT. Translated, it gives CASSFYGGGDQPQHF. The chain employs TRBV27 and TRBJ1-5; D may be TRBD1 (5 bases). Trimming removed 3 bases from V and 5 bases from J, with 14 bases in between. This CDR3 is 15 amino acids long. Germline V CDR1 and CDR2: MNHEY, SMNVEV (reference sequence).

This rearrangement joins TRBV5-1 to TRBJ1-4, with 12 bases that match TRBD1. CDR1 SGHRS and CDR2 YFSETQ come from the germline V gene. The CDR3 loop spans 14 amino acids. With 5 bases clipped from V and 8 bases from J, the junction kept 4 bases outside the gene matches. CDR3 protein: CASRGQGASEKLFF. Here the CDR3 DNA reads TGCGCCAGCAGGGGACAGGGGGCGAGCGAAAAACTGTTTTTT.

This chain joins TRBV7-2 and TRBJ1-5, with TRBD1 matching over 10 bases. Germline trimming cut 4 bases from V and 2 bases from J; bases unmatched to any gene: 11. The CDR3 is 18 amino acids. Germline lookup yields CDR1 SGHTA and CDR2 FQGNSA. The CDR3 is CASSYVPGQGRGNQPQHF. CDR3 in DNA: TGTGCCAGCAGCTACGTCCCGGGACAGGGGCGGGGCAATCAGCCCCAGCATTTT.

The chain uses TRBV7-2 and TRBJ2-3; 10 positions match TRBD2. V gave up 5 bases and J gave up 2 bases; unmatched junction bases: 4. CDR1 and CDR2 from the germline V gene are SGHTA and FQGNSA. The CDR3 runs 15 residues. CDR3 in amino acids: CASSLLAGLTDTQYF. As DNA, the CDR3 is TGTGCCAGCAGCCTACTAGCGGGACTCACAGATACGCAGTATTTT. The entire variable domain, with the rest obtained from reference TRBV7-2 and TRBJ2-3, is as follows: GAGVSQSPSNKVTEKGKDVELRCDPISGHTALYWYRQSLGQGLEFLIYFQGNSAPDKSGLPSDRFSAERTGGSVSTLTIQRTQQEDSAVYLCASSLLAGLTDTQYFGPGTRLTVL.

The chain employs TRBV28 and TRBJ1-5; perhaps TRBD1 as D (5 bases). Germline lookup yields CDR1 MDHEN and CDR2 SYDVKM. This CDR3 spans 14 amino acids. V shed 6 bases and J shed 3 bases, with 12 bases lying between them. CDR3 region: CASRLGRHNQPQHF. The CDR3 DNA sequence: TGTGCCAGCAGGCTGGGACGGCACAATCAGCCCCAGCATTTT. Full variable domain (missing parts from reference TRBV28 and TRBJ1-5): DVKVTQSSRYLVKRTGEKVFLECVQDMDHENMFWYRQDPGLGLRLIYFSYDVKMKEKGDIPEGYSVSREKKERFSLILESASTNQTSMYLCASRLGRHNQPQHFGDGTRLSIL.

The rearrangement uses TRBV18 and TRBJ2-5, with 11 nucleotides matching TRBD1. Per the germline V gene, CDR1 is KGHSH and CDR2 is LQKENI. CDR3 size: 19 residues. The V gene end was trimmed by 1 base and the J gene end by 5 bases; junction bases not matched to a gene: 15. This chain's CDR3 is CASSPLVSRTGGPGETQYF. The CDR3 DNA is TGTGCCAGCTCACCACTAGTTTCGCGGACAGGGGGCCCTGGGGAGACCCAGTACTTC.

The rearrangement links TRBV11-2 to TRBJ2-3, with 8 bases that match TRBD2. V lost 5 bases, J lost 6 bases, and 7 bases stayed unmatched. The CDR3 is 14 amino acids. Germline values: CDR1 SGHAT, CDR2 FQNNGV. The CDR3 DNA sequence: TGTGCCAGCAGCCGGGGGGGGCTGGGGGATACGCAGTATTTT. Translated: CASSRGGLGDTQYF.

This chain joins TRBV19 and TRBJ1-1; no firm D call. The germline V and J ends were trimmed by 4 bases and 2 bases, with 11 bases remaining between them. This CDR3 comprises 14 residues. From germline, CDR1 is LNHDA and CDR2 SQIVND (reference sequence). CDR3 sequence reads: CASSTVGFNTEAFF. In DNA, the CDR3 is TGTGCCAGTAGTACTGTCGGATTCAACACTGAAGCTTTCTTT.

V is TRBV19 and J is TRBJ2-2, with 8 bases aligning to TRBD1. Germline V gives CDR1 LNHDA, CDR2 SQIVND (reference sequence). V dropped 4 bases and J dropped 6; count of bases not matched to a gene: 7. The CDR3 sequence is 15 residues long. In DNA, the CDR3 is TGTGCCAGTAGTAGCCGCCCGGGACAGGCCGGGGAGCTGTTTTTT. It yields the protein CASSSRPGQAGELFF. The full variable domain, rest sourced from reference TRBV19 and TRBJ2-2, is DGGITQSPKYLFRKEGQNVTLSCEQNLNHDAMYWYRQDPGQGLRLIYYSQIVNDFQKGDIAEGYSVSREKKESFPLTVTSAQKNPTAFYLCASSSRPGQAGELFFGEGSRLTVL.

The genes are TRBV28 and TRBJ2-7; TRBD1 aligns across 8 bases. The CDR3 spans 13 residues. V was clipped by 8 bases and J by 6 bases; unmatched bases: 9. Germline assignment: CDR1 MDHEN and CDR2 SYDVKM. The CDR3 nucleotides are TGTGCCAGCGGACAGGGTTCCCCTTTCGAGCAGTACTTC. Its translation is CASGQGSPFEQYF.

The rearrangement uses TRBV7-2 and TRBJ2-3; D is unclear. Trimming shortened V by 2 bases and J by 6 bases, and 3 bases separated the two germline ends. Germline V gene lookup returns CDR1 SGHTA and CDR2 FQGNSA. This CDR3 contains 11 residues. This CDR3 reads CASSLYDTQYF. As DNA, the CDR3 is TGTGCCAGCAGCTTATATGATACGCAGTATTTT.

The rearrangement joins TRBV5-1 to TRBJ2-5; 7 nucleotides agree with TRBD1. CDR3 length: 15 residues. V was pared by 3 bases and J by 7 bases, with 12 bases of the junction left unmatched. CDR1 and CDR2 (germline): SGHRS, YFSETQ. The CDR3 loop reads CASSSTRTGVGTQYF. CDR3 DNA sequence: TGCGCCAGCAGCTCTACACGGACAGGCGTCGGGACCCAGTACTTC.

The chain recombines TRBV19 with TRBJ1-5; TRBD1 agrees at 9 bases. This CDR3 has 18 amino acids. V shed 5 bases, J shed 0 bases, and the junction held 11 bases outside the gene matches. From germline, CDR1 is LNHDA and CDR2 SQIVND (reference sequence). The DNA of the CDR3 is TGTGCCAGTAGTCATACAGGGGGCAAGGGATATAGCAATCAGCCCCAGCATTTT. As protein: CASSHTGGKGYSNQPQHF.

CDR3 DNA sequence: TGTGCCAGCAGCCAGGGTATCCTCGGTAGGGGCTATGGCTACACCTTC. It specifies CASSQGILGRGYGYTF. The rearrangement uses TRBV7-2 and TRBJ1-2; D possibly corresponds to TRBD1 (5 bases). The CDR3 has 16 residues. Germline assignment: CDR1 SGHTA and CDR2 FQGNSA. V lost 5 bases, J lost 4 bases, and 20 bases lay in between. Based on the CDR3 plus reference TRBV7-2 and TRBJ1-2, the full variable domain is GAGVSQSPSNKVTEKGKDVELRCDPISGHTALYWYRQSLGQGLEFLIYFQGNSAPDKSGLPSDRFSAERTGGSVSTLTIQRTQQEDSAVYLCASSQGILGRGYGYTFGSGTRLTVV.

The count of this clone is one. The chain links TRBV28 to TRBJ2-3; D unclear. Germline V lookup: CDR1 MDHEN, CDR2 SYDVKM. This CDR3 contains 14 residues. V lost 6 bases to trimming and J lost 2 bases, with 12 bases between them. CDR3 protein: CASRRSGITDTQYF. The DNA for the CDR3 is TGTGCCAGCAGGCGAAGTGGAATCACAGATACGCAGTATTTT.

The chain has TRBV6-6 and TRBJ1-5; the D gene is possibly TRBD1 (6 bases). Germline CDR1 reads MNHNY; CDR2 reads SVGAGI (reference sequence). The CDR3 totals 13 residues. Trimming took off 6 bases at V and 5 bases at J, with 11 bases between the two ends. The CDR3 sequence: CASSTGPYQPQHF. The CDR3 DNA sequence: TGTGCCAGCAGCACAGGGCCCTATCAGCCCCAGCATTTT.